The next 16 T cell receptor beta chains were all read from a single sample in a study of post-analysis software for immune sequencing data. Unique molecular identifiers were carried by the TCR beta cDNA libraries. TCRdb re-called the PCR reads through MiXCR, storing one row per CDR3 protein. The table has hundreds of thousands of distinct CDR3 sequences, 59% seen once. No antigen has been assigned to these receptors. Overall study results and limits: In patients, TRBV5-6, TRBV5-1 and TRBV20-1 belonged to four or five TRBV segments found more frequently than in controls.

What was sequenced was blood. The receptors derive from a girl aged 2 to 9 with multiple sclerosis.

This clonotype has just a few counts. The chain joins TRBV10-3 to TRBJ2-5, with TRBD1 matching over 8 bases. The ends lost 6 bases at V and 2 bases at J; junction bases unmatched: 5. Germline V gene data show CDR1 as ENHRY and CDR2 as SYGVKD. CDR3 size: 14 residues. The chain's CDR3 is CAIRRQGRQETQYF. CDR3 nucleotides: TGTGCCATCAGAAGACAGGGGAGGCAAGAGACCCAGTACTTC.

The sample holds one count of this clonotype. CDR3 sequence: CASRASAANYGYTF. CDR3 bases: TGCGCCAGCAGGGCTAGTGCAGCGAACTATGGCTACACCTTC. V gene TRBV5-1 combines with J gene TRBJ1-2; D remains ambiguous. In germline, CDR1 is SGHRS, CDR2 YFSETQ. The CDR3 spans 14 residues. Trimming cost V 5 bases and J 2 bases, with 13 bases left between them.

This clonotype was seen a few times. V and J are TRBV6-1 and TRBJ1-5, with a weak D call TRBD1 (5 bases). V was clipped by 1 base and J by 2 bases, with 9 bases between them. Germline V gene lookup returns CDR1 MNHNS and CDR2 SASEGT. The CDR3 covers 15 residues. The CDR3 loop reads CASSEGGRGNQPQHF. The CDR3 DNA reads TGTGCCAGCAGTGAAGGGGGCCGCGGCAATCAGCCCCAGCATTTT.

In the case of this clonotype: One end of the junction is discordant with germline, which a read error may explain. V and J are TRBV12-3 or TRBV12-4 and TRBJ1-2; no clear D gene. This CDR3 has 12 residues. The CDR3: CASSFRDYGCTF. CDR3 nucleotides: TGTGCCAGCAGTTTTAGGGATTATGGCTGCACCTTC.

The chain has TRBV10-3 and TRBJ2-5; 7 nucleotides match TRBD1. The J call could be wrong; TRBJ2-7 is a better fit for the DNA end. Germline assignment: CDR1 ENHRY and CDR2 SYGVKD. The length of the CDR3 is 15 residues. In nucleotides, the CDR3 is TGTGCCATCAGTGGAGACAGGGATGCCATCCACGAGCAGTACTTC. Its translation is CAISGDRDAIHEQYF.

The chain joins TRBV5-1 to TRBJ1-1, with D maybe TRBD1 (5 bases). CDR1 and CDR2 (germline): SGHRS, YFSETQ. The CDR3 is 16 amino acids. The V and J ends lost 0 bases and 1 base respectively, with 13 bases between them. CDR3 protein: CASSLDPGRGNTEAFF. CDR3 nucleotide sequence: TGCGCCAGCAGCTTGGATCCGGGGCGGGGGAACACTGAAGCTTTCTTT.

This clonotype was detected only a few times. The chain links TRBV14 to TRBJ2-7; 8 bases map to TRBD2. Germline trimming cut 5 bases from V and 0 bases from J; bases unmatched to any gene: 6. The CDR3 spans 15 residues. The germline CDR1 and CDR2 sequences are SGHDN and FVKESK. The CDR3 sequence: CASSSRGGSSYEQYF. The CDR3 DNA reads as TGTGCCAGCAGCTCCCGGGGGGGGAGCTCCTACGAGCAGTACTTC.

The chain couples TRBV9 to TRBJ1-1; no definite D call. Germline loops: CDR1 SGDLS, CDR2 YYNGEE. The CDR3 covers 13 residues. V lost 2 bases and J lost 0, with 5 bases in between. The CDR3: CASSVQVNTEAFF. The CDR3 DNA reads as TGTGCCAGCAGCGTGCAGGTGAACACTGAAGCTTTCTTT.

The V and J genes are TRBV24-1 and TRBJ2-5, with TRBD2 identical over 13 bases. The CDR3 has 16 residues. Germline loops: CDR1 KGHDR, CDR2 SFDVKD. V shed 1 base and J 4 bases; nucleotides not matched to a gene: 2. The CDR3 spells CATSDFGLAGVETQYF. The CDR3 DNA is TGTGCCACCAGTGATTTCGGACTAGCGGGAGTAGAGACCCAGTACTTC.

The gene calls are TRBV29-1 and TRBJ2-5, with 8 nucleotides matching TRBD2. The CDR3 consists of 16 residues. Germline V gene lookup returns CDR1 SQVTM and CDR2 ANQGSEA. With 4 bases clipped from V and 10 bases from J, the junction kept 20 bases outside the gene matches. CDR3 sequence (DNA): TGCAGCGTTGGGGGGTTGGCGGGAGGCAAGGAGGGGAGCCAGTACTTC. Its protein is CSVGGLAGGKEGSQYF. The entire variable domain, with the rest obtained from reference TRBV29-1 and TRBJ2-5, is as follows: SAVISQKPSRDICQRGTSLTIQCQVDSQVTMMFWYRQQPGQSLTLIATANQGSEATYESGFVIDKFPISRPNLTFSTLTVSNMSPEDSSIYLCSVGGLAGGKEGSQYFGPGTRLLVL.

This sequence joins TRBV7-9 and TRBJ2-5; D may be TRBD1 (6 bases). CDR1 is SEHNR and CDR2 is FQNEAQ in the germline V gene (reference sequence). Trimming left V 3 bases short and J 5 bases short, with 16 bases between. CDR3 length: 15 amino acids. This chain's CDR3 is CASSFLTGPRETQYF. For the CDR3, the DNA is TGTGCCAGCAGCTTCCTGACAGGTCCGAGGGAGACCCAGTACTTC.

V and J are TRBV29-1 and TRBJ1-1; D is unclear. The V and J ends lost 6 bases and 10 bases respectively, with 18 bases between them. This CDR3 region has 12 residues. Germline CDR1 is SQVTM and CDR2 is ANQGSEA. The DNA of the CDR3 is TGCAGCGTAGTAGGGCTTGGTAGTGGAGCTTTCTTT. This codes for CSVVGLGSGAFF.

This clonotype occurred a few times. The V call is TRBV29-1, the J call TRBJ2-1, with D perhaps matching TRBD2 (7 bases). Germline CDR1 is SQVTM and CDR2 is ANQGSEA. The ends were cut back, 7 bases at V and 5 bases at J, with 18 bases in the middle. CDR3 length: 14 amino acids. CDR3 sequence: CSATTGGPDNEQFF. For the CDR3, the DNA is TGCAGCGCTACTACGGGGGGCCCAGACAATGAGCAGTTCTTC.

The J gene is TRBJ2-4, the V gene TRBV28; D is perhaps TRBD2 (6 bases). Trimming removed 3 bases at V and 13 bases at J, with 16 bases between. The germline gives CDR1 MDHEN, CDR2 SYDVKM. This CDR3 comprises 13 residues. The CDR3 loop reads CASSFGGAGAQYF. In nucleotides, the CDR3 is TGTGCCAGCAGTTTCGGAGGGGCGGGCGCCCAGTACTTC.

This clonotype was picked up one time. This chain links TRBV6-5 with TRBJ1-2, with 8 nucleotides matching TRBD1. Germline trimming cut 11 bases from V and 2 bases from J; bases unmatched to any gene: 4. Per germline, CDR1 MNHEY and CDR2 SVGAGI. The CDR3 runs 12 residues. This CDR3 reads CAAGQVNYGYTF. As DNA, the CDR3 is TGTGCCGCGGGACAGGTGAACTATGGCTACACCTTC.

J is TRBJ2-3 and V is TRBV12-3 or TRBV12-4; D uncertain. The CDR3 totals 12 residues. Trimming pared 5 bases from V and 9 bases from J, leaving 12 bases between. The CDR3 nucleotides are TGTGCCAGCAGTCCGATTCCCCAGACGCAGTATTTT. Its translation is CASSPIPQTQYF.